The 9 T cell receptor beta chains below come from one sample, sequenced in a study of TIL therapy for anti-PD-1-resistant metastatic lung cancer. This was the immunoSEQ v3 assay. The repertoire was sequenced with immunoSEQ multiplex PCR; TCRdb's copy has only in-frame clones and lacks some. The table includes 50,000 or so clones, around 80% detected once. The time point is: pre-treatment sample, taken before nivolumab and TIL therapy. The material was blood, obtained at baseline. These receptors were taken from a woman aged 25 to 80 with non-small cell lung cancer.

This chain links TRBV12-5 with TRBJ2-2, with D perhaps TRBD2 (5 bases). This CDR3 has 17 residues. Deletions cut 1 base from V and 2 bases from J, with 14 bases between. The germline V gene encodes CDR1 LGHNT and CDR2 FRNRAP. The CDR3 coding sequence is TGTGCTAGTGGTTTGGCCCCCGGAGGCGGTAACACCGGGGAGCTGTTTTTT. Translation: CASGLAPGGGNTGELFF. The complete variable domain, with remaining parts taken from reference TRBV12-5 and TRBJ2-2, reads DARVTQTPRHKVTEMGQEVTMRCQPILGHNTVFWYRQTMMQGLELLAYFRNRAPLDDSGMPKDRFSAEMPDATLATLKIQPSEPRDSAVYFCASGLAPGGGNTGELFFGEGSRLTVL.

This clone was detected only a few times. The rearrangement joins TRBV5-1 to TRBJ1-5; 7 nucleotides line up with TRBD1. CDR3 length equals 15 residues. Germline trimming cut 1 base from V and 6 bases from J; bases unmatched to any gene: 7. The germline CDR1 and CDR2 sequences are SGHRS and YFSETQ. CDR3 protein: CASSLNTGDGQPQHF. CDR3 sequence (DNA): TGCGCCAGCAGCTTGAACACAGGGGATGGTCAGCCCCAGCATTTT.

CDR3 nucleotide sequence: TGCAGCGTTGAAACCTCAGGACTAGGTAGCACAGATACGCAGTATTTT. As protein: CSVETSGLGSTDTQYF. This chain connects TRBV29-1 to TRBJ2-3, with 7 positions matching TRBD2. CDR1 is SQVTM and CDR2 is ANQGSEA in the germline V gene. The CDR3 has 16 residues. The trim removed 2 bases at V and 0 bases at J, leaving 8 bases unmatched.

This chain connects TRBV5-1 to TRBJ2-7; 16 bases are shared with TRBD2. The V segment lost 0 bases and the J segment 3 bases; nucleotides outside the gene matches: 6. The CDR3 sequence is 18 residues long. CDR1 SGHRS and CDR2 YFSETQ come from the germline V gene. In nucleotides, the CDR3 is TGCGCCAGCAGCTTGGACGAGGGACTAGCGGGAGGGAACTACGAGCAGTACTTC. It encodes CASSLDEGLAGGNYEQYF.

The gene calls are TRBV29-1 and TRBJ2-5; 9 positions agree with TRBD2. This CDR3 region has 15 residues. The germline CDR1 and CDR2 sequences are SQVTM and ANQGSEA. The J segment lost 2 bases and the V segment lost 4 bases, leaving 8 bases of the junction unmatched. The CDR3 is CSVASTSGLQETQYF. The CDR3 bases are TGCAGCGTTGCCTCGACTAGCGGCCTACAAGAGACCCAGTACTTC.

The rearrangement uses TRBV11-2 and TRBJ2-5, with 14 bases fitting TRBD2. The J segment lost 11 bases and the V segment lost 1 base, leaving 3 bases of the junction unmatched. The germline V gene has CDR1 SGHAT and CDR2 FQNNGV. CDR3 length: 14 residues. This CDR3 is CASSLGLAGGQQYF. Here the CDR3 DNA reads TGTGCCAGCAGCTTAGGACTAGCGGGAGGGCAGCAGTACTTC.

The chain has TRBV5-4 and TRBJ2-1, with a possible D match to TRBD2 (5 bases). Germline V gene lookup returns CDR1 SGHNT and CDR2 YYREEE (reference sequence). The CDR3 contains 15 residues. The V end lost 0 bases, the J end lost 8 bases, and 15 bases lay between the germline ends. The DNA for the CDR3 is TGTGCCAGCAGCTTGGGGGCAGAAAGCGGCGATGAGCAGTTCTTC. This codes for CASSLGAESGDEQFF. The full variable domain, with the rest looked up from reference TRBV5-4 and TRBJ2-1, is ETGVTQSPTHLIKTRGQQVTLRCSSQSGHNTVSWYQQALGQGPQFIFQYYREEENGRGNFPPRFSGLQFPNYSSELNVNALELDDSALYLCASSLGAESGDEQFFGPGTRLTVL.

In this sample, this clone turned up a few times. J is TRBJ1-1 and V is TRBV30; D call uncertain. CDR3 length: 13 residues. Germline assignment: CDR1 GTSNPN and CDR2 SVGIG (reference sequence). The ends were cut back, 1 base at V and 8 bases at J, with 14 bases in the middle. Here the CDR3 DNA reads TGTGCCTGGAGTGGCAAGGGCCAGAGGGAAGCTTTCTTT. It specifies CAWSGKGQREAFF.

This chain joins TRBV5-1 and TRBJ2-7, with 7 bases identical to TRBD1. The germline CDR1 and CDR2 sequences are SGHRS and YFSETQ. V was pared by 0 bases and J by 3 bases, with 6 bases of the junction left unmatched. The CDR3 has 15 amino acids. The DNA for the CDR3 is TGCGCCAGCAGCTTGGCCACAGGGGCAGGCTACGAGCAGTACTTC. Amino acid sequence: CASSLATGAGYEQYF. The full variable domain, with the rest looked up from reference TRBV5-1 and TRBJ2-7, is KAGVTQTPRYLIKTRGQQVTLSCSPISGHRSVSWYQQTPGQGLQFLFEYFSETQRNKGNFPGRFSGRQFSNSRSEMNVSTLELGDSALYLCASSLATGAGYEQYFGPGTRLTVT.